A selection of T cell receptor beta chains follows, all from one sample in a study of blood T cell repertoires in COVID-19. Sequenced by immunoSEQ multiplex PCR; TCRdb stores in-frame clones only, minus some. The sample contains about 86,000 clones, around 80% of which appear only once. The specimen sequenced was peripheral blood. All receptors come from a woman older than 75 with active or convalescent COVID-19. Both conserved end residues are part of each CDR3. The D gene is left open where the match is weak. A row's size may be missing; if present it is once, few, many or a size class.

j_call v_call clone_size d_call cdr3_nt cdr3_aa
TRBJ2-5 TRBV10-3 few TRBD2 TGTGCCATCAGTGGGACTAGCGGGATCCTGGGAGAGACCCAGTACTTC CAISGTSGILGETQYF
TRBJ2-1 TRBV10-2 once TRBD2 TGCGCCAGCAGTGAAAGTGGGAGGGCCTCTGAGCAGTTCTTC CASSESGRASEQFF
TRBJ1-1 TRBV6-1 NA NA TGTGCCAGCAGTGAATGGGGGGGCACTGAAGCTTTCTTT CASSEWGGTEAFF
TRBJ2-2 TRBV7-3 NA TRBD2 TGTGCCAGCAGCTTAGCAGCGGGAGTCACCGGGGAGCTGTTTTTT CASSLAAGVTGELFF
TRBJ1-5 TRBV6-5 NA TRBD1 TGTGCCAGCAGTACAGGGGTTAGAGATCAGCCCCAGCATTTT CASSTGVRDQPQHF
TRBJ2-7 TRBV29-1 NA NA TGCAGCGCCCAAAACAGCTACGAGCAGTACTTC CSAQNSYEQYF
TRBJ2-1 TRBV3-1/TRBV3-2 NA NA TGTGCCAGCAGCCAAGACTACCGAGCCTACAATGAGCAGTTCTTC CASSQDYRAYNEQFF
TRBJ1-2 TRBV6-2/TRBV6-3 NA TRBD1 TGTGCCAGCAGTAGACAGGGGGATGGCTACACCTTC CASSRQGDGYTF
TRBJ1-6 TRBV19 NA TRBD1 TGTGCCAGTGCGGGACAGGGGAGTTCACCCCTCCACTTT CASAGQGSSPLHF
TRBJ1-1 TRBV5-1 once NA TGCGCCAGCAGCGCGGCCTACCGGGGACTTACTGAAGCTTTCTTT CASSAAYRGLTEAFF
TRBJ2-1 TRBV11-3 NA TRBD2 TGTGCCAGCAGCCTCACAGGGAGCGGGAGGTCTGGCAATGAGCAGTTCTTC CASSLTGSGRSGNEQFF
TRBJ2-2 TRBV3-1/TRBV3-2 NA TRBD2 TGTGCCAGCAGCCCGCGGGGACTAGCGGGATTGGCCGGGGAGCTGTTTTTT CASSPRGLAGLAGELFF
TRBJ2-2 TRBV6-2/TRBV6-3 NA NA TGTGCCAGCAGTTACGGGCGGGGCTACACCGGGGAGCTGTTTTTT CASSYGRGYTGELFF
TRBJ1-2 TRBV5-4 NA TRBD1 TGTGCCAGCAGCTTGGGGGGACCGGGACAGTCTAGTGGCTACACCTTC CASSLGGPGQSSGYTF
TRBJ2-5 TRBV6-5 NA TRBD1 TGTGCCAGCAGTTATGGGACAGGGTTACCTGAGACCCAGTACTTC CASSYGTGLPETQYF
TRBJ1-3 TRBV2 NA NA TGTGCCAGCAGTGAATTCGTCTCTGGAAACACCATATATTTT CASSEFVSGNTIYF
TRBJ2-5 TRBV29-1 NA NA TGCAGCGTTGAGGAGGGTTGGGAGACCCAGTACTTC CSVEEGWETQYF
TRBJ2-6 TRBV28 few TRBD1 TGTGCCAGCAGCACAGGGGGCCTGGTCTCTGGGGCCAACGTCCTGACTTTC CASSTGGLVSGANVLTF
TRBJ1-2 TRBV6-1 NA NA TGTGCCAGCAGCTCCTCCGACAGGAGCTACACCTTC CASSSSDRSYTF
TRBJ1-2 TRBV4-3 NA NA TGCGCCAGCAGCCAAGATTTGTCAAGCAGGGTAGACTATGGCTACACCTTC CASSQDLSSRVDYGYTF
TRBJ2-2 TRBV4-2 NA TRBD2 TGTGCCAGCAGCCAAGGGCTAGCGGGAGCTAGCGACACCGGGGAGCTGTTTTTT CASSQGLAGASDTGELFF
TRBJ1-5 TRBV28 NA TRBD1 TGTGCCAGCAGCTTCCGGACAGGGGTCCGTCCCCAGCATTTT CASSFRTGVRPQHF
TRBJ1-1 TRBV2 NA TRBD1 TGTGCCAGCAGTGCGGACAGGGTTTTCAACACTGAAGCTTTCTTT CASSADRVFNTEAFF
TRBJ2-3 TRBV7-3 NA NA TGTGCCAGCAGCTTAGACAACACAGATACGCAGTATTTT CASSLDNTDTQYF
TRBJ2-1 TRBV6-5 NA TRBD1 TGTGCCAGCAGGGGACAGGGGGTCTCCTACAATGAGCAGTTCTTC CASRGQGVSYNEQFF
TRBJ2-1 TRBV19 once NA TGTGCCAGTAGTCCCCGAATACGGAGCTCCTACAATGAGCAGTTCTTC CASSPRIRSSYNEQFF
TRBJ1-1 TRBV18 NA NA TGTGCCAGCTCACCCGAGGCAGGGGAGGGGACTGAAGCTTTCTTT CASSPEAGEGTEAFF
TRBJ1-2 TRBV6-5 NA NA TGTGCCAGCAGTTACGGGGGGAACTTGGATGGCTACACCTTC CASSYGGNLDGYTF
TRBJ2-2 TRBV9 NA TRBD1 TGTGCCAGCAGCGTACAGGGGGCCGGGGAGCTGTTTTTT CASSVQGAGELFF
TRBJ2-5 TRBV30 NA NA TGTGCCTGGAGTGTGGACTATCAAGAGACCCAGTACTTC CAWSVDYQETQYF
TRBJ2-1 TRBV11-2 NA NA TGTGCCAGCAGCCCTCTAAGCACCAATGAGCAGTTCTTC CASSPLSTNEQFF
TRBJ2-3 TRBV6-2/TRBV6-3 NA NA TGTGCCAGCAGCTTAGACCCTAGCCCGGGCACAGATACGCAGTATTTT CASSLDPSPGTDTQYF
TRBJ1-1 TRBV19 NA NA TGTGCCAGTAACGGGCAGGGGCTGGGCACTGAAGCTTTCTTT CASNGQGLGTEAFF